The present TCR beta chain was sequenced within a study of blood T cell repertoires in COVID-19. Of note for this clone: This sample includes further DNA sequences coding for the same CDR3.

The repertoire was sequenced with immunoSEQ multiplex PCR; TCRdb's copy has only in-frame clones and lacks some. This sample has hundreds of thousands of clones; approximately 86% occur once, and the top ten carry roughly 1.2%. Germline CDR1 LNHDA, CDR2 SQIVND (reference sequence). The CDR3 runs to 14 residues. V was pared by 5 bases and J by 4 bases, with 14 bases between. The genes are TRBV19 and TRBJ1-1; tentatively, D is TRBD1 (6 bases). The TCR was taken from a woman in her 30s with COVID-19, enrolled during active disease. Specimen: peripheral blood. The CDR3 DNA reads as TGTGCCAGTAGTCCCGAAAGGGGGATCACTGAAGCTTTCTTT. This translates into CASSPERGITEAFF.